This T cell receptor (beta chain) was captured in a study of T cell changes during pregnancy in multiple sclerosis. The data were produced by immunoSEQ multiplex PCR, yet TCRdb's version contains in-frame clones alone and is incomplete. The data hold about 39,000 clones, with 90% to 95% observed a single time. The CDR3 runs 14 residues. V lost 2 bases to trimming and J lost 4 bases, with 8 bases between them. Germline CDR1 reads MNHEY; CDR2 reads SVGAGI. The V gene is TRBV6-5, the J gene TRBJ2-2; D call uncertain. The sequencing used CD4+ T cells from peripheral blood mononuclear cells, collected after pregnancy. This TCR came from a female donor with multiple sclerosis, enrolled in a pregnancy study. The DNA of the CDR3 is TGTGCCAGCAGTTACCTCGGAGTCACCGGGGAGCTGTTTTTT. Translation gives CASSYLGVTGELFF.